The T cell receptor beta chain described here comes from a study of blood T cell repertoires in COVID-19. Profiling relied on immunoSEQ multiplex PCR, and the TCRdb table lists in-frame clones only, not all of them. The repertoire holds 100,000 to 150,000 clones, with approximately 81% as singletons. The germline gives CDR1 MNHNY, CDR2 SVGAGI (reference sequence). The CDR3 consists of 13 residues. Trimming took 2 bases from V and 8 from J, leaving 12 bases between them. The sequence derives from a young woman who had recovered from COVID-19. Sequencing was carried out using peripheral blood. The V call is TRBV6-6, the J call TRBJ1-2; tentatively, D is TRBD1 (6 bases). Written as DNA, the CDR3 is TGTGCCAGCAGTTACGGGGGGGCTCAAGGCTACACCTTC. Residues: CASSYGGAQGYTF.